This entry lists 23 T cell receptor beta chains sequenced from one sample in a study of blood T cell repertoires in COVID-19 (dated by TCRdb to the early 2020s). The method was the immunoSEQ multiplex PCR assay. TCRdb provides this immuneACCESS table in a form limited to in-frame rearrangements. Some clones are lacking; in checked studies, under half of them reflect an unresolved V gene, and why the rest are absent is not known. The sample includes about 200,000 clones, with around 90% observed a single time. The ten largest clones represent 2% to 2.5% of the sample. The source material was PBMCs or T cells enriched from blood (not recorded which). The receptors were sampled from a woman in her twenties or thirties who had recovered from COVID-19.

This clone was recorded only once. DNA of the CDR3: TGCAGCGTTCCGGGACAGCAGAGTGAAAAACTGTTTTTT. This sequence encodes CSVPGQQSEKLFF. The J gene is TRBJ1-4, the V gene TRBV29-1; 7 bases line up with TRBD1. V lost 5 bases, J lost 7 bases, and 7 bases stayed unmatched. Germline V CDR1 and CDR2: SQVTM, ANQGSEA. The CDR3 is made up of 13 amino acids.

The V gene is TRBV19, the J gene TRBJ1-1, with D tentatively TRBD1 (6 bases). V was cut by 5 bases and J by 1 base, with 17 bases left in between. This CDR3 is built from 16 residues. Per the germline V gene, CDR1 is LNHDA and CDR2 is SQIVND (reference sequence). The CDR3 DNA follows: TGTGCCAGTAGTTCCGGCCAGGGACACGGGAACACTGAAGCTTTCTTT. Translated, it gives CASSSGQGHGNTEAFF. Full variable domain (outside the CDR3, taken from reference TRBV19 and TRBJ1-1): DGGITQSPKYLFRKEGQNVTLSCEQNLNHDAMYWYRQDPGQGLRLIYYSQIVNDFQKGDIAEGYSVSREKKESFPLTVTSAQKNPTAFYLCASSSGQGHGNTEAFFGQGTRLTVV.

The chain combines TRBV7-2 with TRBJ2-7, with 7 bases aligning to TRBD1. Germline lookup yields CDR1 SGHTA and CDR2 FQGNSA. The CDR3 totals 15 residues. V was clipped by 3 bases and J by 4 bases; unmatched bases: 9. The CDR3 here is CASSLSPGQYYEQYF. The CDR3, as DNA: TGTGCCAGCAGCTTGTCTCCGGGACAGTATTACGAGCAGTACTTC.

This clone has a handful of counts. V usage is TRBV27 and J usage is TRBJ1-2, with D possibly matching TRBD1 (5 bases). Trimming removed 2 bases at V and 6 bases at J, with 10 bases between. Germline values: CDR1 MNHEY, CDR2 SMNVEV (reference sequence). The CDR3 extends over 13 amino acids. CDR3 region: CASSLVGGDGYTF. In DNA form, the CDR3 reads TGTGCCAGCAGTTTAGTAGGAGGGGATGGCTACACCTTC.

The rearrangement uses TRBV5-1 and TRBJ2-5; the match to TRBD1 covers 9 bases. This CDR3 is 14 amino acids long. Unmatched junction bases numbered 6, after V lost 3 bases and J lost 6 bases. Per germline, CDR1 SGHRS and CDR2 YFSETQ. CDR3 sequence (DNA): TGCGCCAGCAGCTCCACAGGGGGCGCCAAGACCCAGTACTTC. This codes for CASSSTGGAKTQYF.

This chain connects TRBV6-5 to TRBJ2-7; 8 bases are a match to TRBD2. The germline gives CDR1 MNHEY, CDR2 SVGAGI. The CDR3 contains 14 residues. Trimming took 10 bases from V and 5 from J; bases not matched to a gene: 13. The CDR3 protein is CATTPGGWAHEQYF. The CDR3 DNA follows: TGTGCCACCACACCGGGGGGGTGGGCACACGAGCAGTACTTC.

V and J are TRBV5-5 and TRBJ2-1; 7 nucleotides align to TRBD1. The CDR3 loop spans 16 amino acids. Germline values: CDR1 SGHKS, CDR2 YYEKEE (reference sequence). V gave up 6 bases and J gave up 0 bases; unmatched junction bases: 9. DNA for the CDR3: TGTGCCAGCAACCCTGGCAGGGGGAGCTCCTACAATGAGCAGTTCTTC. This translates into CASNPGRGSSYNEQFF.

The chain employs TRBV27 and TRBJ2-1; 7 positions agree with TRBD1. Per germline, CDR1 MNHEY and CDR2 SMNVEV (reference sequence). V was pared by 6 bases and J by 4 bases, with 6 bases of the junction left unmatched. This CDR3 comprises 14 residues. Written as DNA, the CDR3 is TGTGCCAGCAGAGACAGGGTTCTGTACAATGAGCAGTTCTTC. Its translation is CASRDRVLYNEQFF.

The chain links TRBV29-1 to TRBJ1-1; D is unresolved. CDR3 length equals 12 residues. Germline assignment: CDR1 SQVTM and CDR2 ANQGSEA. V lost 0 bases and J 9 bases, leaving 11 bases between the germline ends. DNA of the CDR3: TGCAGCGTTGAAGATCGGGGAACGCAAGCTTTCTTT. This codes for CSVEDRGTQAFF.

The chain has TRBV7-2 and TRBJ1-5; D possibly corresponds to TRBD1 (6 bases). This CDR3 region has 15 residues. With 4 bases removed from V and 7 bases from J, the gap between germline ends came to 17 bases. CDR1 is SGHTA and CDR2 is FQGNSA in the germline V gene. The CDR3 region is CASSYRTEGGQPQHF. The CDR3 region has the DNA TGTGCCAGCAGCTACCGGACAGAAGGTGGGCAGCCCCAGCATTTT.

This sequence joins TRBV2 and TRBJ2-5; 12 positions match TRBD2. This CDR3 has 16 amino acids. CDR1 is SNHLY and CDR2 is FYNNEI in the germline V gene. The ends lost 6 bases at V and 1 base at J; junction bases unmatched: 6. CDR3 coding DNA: TGTGCCAGCAGGACTAGCGGGGGACCCATCCAAGAGACCCAGTACTTC. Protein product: CASRTSGGPIQETQYF.

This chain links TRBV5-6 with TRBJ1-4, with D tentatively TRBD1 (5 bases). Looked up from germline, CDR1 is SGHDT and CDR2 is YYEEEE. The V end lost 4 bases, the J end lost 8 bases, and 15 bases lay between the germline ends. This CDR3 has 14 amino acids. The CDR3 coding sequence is TGTGCCAGCAGCGCGACAGTGCCTGAGGAAAAACTGTTTTTT. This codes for CASSATVPEEKLFF.

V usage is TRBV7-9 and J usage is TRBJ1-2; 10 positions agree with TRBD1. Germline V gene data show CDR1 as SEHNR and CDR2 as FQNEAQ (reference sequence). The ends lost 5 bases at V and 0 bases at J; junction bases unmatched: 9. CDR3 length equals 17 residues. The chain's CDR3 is CASSRGQGGLANYGYTF. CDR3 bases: TGTGCCAGCAGCCGAGGACAGGGGGGACTTGCTAACTATGGCTACACCTTC.

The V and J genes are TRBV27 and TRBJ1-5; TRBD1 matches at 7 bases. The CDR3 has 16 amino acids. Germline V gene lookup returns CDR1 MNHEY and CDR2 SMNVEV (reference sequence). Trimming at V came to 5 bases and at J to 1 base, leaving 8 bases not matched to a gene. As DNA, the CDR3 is TGTGCCAGCAGTCCTAGGGACAGCGGAAGCAATCAGCCCCAGCATTTT. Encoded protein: CASSPRDSGSNQPQHF.

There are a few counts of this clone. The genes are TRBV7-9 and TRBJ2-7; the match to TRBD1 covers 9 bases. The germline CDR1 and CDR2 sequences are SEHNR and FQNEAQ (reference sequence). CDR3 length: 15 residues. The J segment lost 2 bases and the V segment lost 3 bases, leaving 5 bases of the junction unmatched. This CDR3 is CASSLTGGGTYEQYF. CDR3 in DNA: TGTGCCAGCAGCTTGACAGGGGGTGGGACCTACGAGCAGTACTTC.

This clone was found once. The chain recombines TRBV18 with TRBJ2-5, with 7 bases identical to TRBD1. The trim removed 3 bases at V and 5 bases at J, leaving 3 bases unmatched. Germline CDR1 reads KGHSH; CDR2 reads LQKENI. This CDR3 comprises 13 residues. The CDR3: CASSPGQTETQYF. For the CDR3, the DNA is TGTGCCAGCTCACCGGGACAGACTGAGACCCAGTACTTC.

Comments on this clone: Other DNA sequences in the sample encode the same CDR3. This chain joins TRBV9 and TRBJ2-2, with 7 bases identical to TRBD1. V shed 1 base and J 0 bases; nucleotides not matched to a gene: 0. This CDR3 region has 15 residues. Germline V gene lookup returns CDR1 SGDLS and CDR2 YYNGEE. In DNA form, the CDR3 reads TGTGCCAGCAGCGTACAGGGGGCGAACACCGGGGAGCTGTTTTTT. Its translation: CASSVQGANTGELFF. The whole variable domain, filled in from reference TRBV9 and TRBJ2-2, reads DSGVTQTPKHLITATGQRVTLRCSPRSGDLSVYWYQQSLDQGLQFLIQYYNGEERAKGNILERFSAQQFPDLHSELNLSSLELGDSALYFCASSVQGANTGELFFGEGSRLTVL.

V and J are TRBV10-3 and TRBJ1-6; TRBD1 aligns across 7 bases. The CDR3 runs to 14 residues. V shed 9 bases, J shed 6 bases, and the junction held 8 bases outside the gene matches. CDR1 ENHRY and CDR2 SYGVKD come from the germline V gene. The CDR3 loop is CAIRRQGFNSPLHF. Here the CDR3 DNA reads TGTGCCATTCGCCGACAGGGTTTTAATTCACCCCTCCACTTT.

In DNA form, the CDR3 reads TGTGCCAGCACCCTCCCAGGGATAAACAATGAGCAGTTCTTC. Its protein is CASTLPGINNEQFF. This chain uses TRBV27 with TRBJ2-1, with a weak D call TRBD1 (5 bases). Germline V lookup: CDR1 MNHEY, CDR2 SMNVEV (reference sequence). Trimming removed 7 bases from V and 5 bases from J, with 15 bases in between. The CDR3 is 14 residues long.

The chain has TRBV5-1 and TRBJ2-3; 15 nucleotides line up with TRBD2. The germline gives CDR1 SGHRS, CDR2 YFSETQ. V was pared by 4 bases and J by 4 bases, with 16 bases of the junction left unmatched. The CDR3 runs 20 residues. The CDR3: CASSPLYRTSGGAGADTQYF. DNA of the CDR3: TGCGCCAGCAGCCCCCTCTACAGGACTAGCGGGGGGGCCGGGGCAGATACGCAGTATTTT.

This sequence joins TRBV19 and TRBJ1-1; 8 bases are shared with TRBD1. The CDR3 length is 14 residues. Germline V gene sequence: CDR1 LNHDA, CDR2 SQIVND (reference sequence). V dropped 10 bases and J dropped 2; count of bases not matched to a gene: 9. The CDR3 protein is CATGTGSINTEAFF. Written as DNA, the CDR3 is TGTGCCACCGGGACAGGTTCGATCAACACTGAAGCTTTCTTT.

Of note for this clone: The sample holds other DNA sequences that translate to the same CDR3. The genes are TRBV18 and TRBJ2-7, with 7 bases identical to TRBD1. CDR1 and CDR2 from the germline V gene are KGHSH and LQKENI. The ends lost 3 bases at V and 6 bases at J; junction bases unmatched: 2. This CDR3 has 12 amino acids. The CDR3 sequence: CASSPGTVEQYF. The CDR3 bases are TGTGCCAGCTCACCGGGGACAGTCGAGCAGTACTTC.

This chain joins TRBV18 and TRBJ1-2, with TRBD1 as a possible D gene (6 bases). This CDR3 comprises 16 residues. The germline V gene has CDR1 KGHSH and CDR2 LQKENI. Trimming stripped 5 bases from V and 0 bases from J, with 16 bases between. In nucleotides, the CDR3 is TGTGCCAGCTCAGCAAGTCGGACAGAGTCTAACTATGGCTACACCTTC. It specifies CASSASRTESNYGYTF.